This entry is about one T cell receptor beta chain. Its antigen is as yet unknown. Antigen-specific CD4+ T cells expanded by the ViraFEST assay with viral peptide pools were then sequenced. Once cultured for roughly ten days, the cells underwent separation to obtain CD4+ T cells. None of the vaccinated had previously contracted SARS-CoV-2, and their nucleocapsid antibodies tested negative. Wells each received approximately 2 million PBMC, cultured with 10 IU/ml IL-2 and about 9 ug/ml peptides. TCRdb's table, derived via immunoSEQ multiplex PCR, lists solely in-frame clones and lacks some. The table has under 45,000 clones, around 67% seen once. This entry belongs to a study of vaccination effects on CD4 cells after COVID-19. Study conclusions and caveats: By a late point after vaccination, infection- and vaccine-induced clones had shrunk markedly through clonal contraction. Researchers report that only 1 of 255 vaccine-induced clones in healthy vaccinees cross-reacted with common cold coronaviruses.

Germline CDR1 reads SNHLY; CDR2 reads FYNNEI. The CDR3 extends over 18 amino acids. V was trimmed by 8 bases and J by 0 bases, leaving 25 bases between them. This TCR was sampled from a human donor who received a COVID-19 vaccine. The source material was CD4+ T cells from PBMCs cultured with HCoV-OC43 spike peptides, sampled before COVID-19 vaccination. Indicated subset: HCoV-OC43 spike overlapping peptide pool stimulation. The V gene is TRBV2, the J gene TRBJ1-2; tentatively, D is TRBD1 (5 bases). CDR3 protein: CASCITPGRGEANYGYTF. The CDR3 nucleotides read TGTGCCAGCTGCATTACCCCGGGACGGGGAGAAGCTAACTATGGCTACACCTTC.